This T cell receptor beta chain appears in the sequencing data of a study of identical twins. Germline V gene data show CDR1 as SGHDN and CDR2 as FVKESK. V lost 1 base and J lost 11, with 6 bases in between. The CDR3 consists of 11 residues. TCRdb ran MiXCR on the 5' RACE reads and lists one entry per CDR3 protein. The sample lists some 230,000 distinct CDR3 sequences, under 8.5% occurring once. The donors were all healthy and Caucasian. These data also featured in a second study, about T cells expressing NK-cell markers.

This chain joins TRBV14 and TRBJ2-1; D is ambiguous. Sequenced input: CD8+ T cells sorted from blood. This clonotype originated in a young woman in good health. The CDR3 region is CASSQGTKQFF. Here the CDR3 DNA reads TGTGCCAGCAGCCAAGGGACCAAGCAGTTCTTC.